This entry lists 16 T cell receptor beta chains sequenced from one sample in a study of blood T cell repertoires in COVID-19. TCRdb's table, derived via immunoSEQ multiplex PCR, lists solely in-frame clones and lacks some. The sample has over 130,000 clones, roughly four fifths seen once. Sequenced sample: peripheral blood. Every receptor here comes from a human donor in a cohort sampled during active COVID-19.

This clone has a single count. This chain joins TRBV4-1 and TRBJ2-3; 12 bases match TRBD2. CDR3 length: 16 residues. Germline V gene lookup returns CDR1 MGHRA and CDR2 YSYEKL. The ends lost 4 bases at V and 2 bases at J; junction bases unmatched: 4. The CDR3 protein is CASSRGLAGSTDTQYF. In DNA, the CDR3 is TGCGCCAGCAGCCGAGGACTAGCGGGGTCCACAGATACGCAGTATTTT.

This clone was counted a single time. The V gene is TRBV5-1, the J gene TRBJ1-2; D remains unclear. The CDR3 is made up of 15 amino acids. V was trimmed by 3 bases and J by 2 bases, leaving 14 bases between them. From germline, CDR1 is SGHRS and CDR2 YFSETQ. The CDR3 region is CASSSLAGSNYGYTF. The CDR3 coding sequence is TGCGCCAGCAGCTCTCTTGCGGGATCCAACTATGGCTACACCTTC.

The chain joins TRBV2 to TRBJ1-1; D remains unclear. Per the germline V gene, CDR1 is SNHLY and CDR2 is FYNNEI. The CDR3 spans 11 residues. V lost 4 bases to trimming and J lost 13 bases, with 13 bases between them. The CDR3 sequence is CASSAEKSVFF. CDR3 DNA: TGTGCCAGCAGTGCGGAGAAGAGCGTTTTCTTT.

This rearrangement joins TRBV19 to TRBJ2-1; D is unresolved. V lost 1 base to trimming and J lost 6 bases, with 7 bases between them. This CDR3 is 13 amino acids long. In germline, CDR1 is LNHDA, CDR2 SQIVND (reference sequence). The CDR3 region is CASSIGSFNEQFF. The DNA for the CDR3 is TGTGCCAGTAGTATAGGTAGTTTCAATGAGCAGTTCTTC. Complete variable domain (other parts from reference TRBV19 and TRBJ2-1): DGGITQSPKYLFRKEGQNVTLSCEQNLNHDAMYWYRQDPGQGLRLIYYSQIVNDFQKGDIAEGYSVSREKKESFPLTVTSAQKNPTAFYLCASSIGSFNEQFFGPGTRLTVL.

CDR3 DNA sequence: TGTGCCAGCGCCTCACTAGCGGGGGCCTCAGATACGCAGTATTTT. This encodes CASASLAGASDTQYF. The rearrangement joins TRBV2 to TRBJ2-3, with 11 bases fitting TRBD2. Germline trimming cut 8 bases from V and 4 bases from J; bases unmatched to any gene: 8. The germline CDR1 and CDR2 sequences are SNHLY and FYNNEI. The CDR3 is 15 amino acids.

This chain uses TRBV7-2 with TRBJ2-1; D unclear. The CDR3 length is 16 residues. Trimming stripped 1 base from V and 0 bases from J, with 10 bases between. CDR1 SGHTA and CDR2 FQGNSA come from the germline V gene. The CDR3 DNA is TGTGCCAGCAGCTTAGAAGCGTCTAGCTCCTACAATGAGCAGTTCTTC. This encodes CASSLEASSSYNEQFF.

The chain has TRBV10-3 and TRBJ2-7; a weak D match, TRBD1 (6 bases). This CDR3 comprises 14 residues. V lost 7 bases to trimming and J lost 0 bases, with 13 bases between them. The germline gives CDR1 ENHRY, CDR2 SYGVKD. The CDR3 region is CAITRDKASYEQYF. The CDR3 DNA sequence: TGTGCCATCACCCGGGACAAGGCCTCCTACGAGCAGTACTTC.

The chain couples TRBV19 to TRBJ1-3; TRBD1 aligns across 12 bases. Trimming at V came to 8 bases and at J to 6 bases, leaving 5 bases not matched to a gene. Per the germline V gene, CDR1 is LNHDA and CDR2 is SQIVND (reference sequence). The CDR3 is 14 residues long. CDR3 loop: CASGTGGLENTIYF. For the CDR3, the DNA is TGTGCCAGTGGGACAGGGGGCTTGGAAAACACCATATATTTT.

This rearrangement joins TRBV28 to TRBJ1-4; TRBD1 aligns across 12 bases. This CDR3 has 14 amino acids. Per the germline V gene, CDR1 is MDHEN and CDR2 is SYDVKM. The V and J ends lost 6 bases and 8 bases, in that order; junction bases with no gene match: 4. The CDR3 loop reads CASRPGTGGEKLFF. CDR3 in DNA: TGTGCCAGCAGGCCCGGGACAGGGGGCGAAAAACTGTTTTTT. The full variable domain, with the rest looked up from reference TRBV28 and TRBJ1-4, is DVKVTQSSRYLVKRTGEKVFLECVQDMDHENMFWYRQDPGLGLRLIYFSYDVKMKEKGDIPEGYSVSREKKERFSLILESASTNQTSMYLCASRPGTGGEKLFFGSGTQLSVL.

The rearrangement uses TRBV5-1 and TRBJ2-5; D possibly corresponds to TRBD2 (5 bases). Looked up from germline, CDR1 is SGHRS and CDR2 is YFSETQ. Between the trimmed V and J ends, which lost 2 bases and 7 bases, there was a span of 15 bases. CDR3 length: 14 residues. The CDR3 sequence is CASSLNGEEGTQYF. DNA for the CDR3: TGCGCCAGCAGCTTAAACGGGGAAGAGGGGACCCAGTACTTC.

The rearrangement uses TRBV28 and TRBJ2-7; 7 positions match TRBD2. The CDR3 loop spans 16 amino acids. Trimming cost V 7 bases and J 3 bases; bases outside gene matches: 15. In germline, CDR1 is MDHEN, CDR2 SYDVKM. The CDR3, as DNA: TGTGCCAGCATTCCTGGGACGGGGAGGGGAGGCTACGAGCAGTACTTC. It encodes CASIPGTGRGGYEQYF.

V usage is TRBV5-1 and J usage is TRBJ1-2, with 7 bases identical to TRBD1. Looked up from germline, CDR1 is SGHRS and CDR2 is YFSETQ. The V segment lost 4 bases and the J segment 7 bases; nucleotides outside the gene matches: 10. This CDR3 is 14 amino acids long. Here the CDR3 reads CASSADRAGGGYTF. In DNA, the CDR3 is TGCGCCAGCAGCGCAGACAGGGCCGGGGGTGGCTACACCTTC.

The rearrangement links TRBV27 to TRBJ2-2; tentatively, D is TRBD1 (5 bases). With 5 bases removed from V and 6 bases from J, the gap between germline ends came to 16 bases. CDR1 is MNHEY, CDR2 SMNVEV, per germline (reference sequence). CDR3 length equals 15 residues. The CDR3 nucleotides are TGTGCCAGCAGTCTCCAGGGATTGCTCTCCGGGGAGCTGTTTTTT. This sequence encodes CASSLQGLLSGELFF.

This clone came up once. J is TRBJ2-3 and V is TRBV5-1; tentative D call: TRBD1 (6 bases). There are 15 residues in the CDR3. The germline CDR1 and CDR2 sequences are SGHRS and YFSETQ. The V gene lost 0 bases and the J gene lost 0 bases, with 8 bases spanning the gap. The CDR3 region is CASSLGQVSTDTQYF. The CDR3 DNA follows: TGCGCCAGCAGCTTGGGACAGGTTAGCACAGATACGCAGTATTTT.

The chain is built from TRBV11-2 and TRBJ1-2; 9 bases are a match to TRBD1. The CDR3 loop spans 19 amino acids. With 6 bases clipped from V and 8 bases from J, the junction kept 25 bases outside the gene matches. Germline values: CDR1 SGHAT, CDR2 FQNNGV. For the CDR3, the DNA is TGTGCCAGCAGTTTTCGATCGGGGACAGGGCCCCAAGTAAGGGGCGGCTACACCTTC. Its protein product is CASSFRSGTGPQVRGGYTF.

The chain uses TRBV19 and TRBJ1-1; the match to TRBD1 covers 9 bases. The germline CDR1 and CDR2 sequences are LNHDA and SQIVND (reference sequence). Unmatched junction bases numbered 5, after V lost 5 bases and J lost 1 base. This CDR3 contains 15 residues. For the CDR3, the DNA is TGTGCCAGTAGTCCAAGGGGACAGGGGAACACTGAAGCTTTCTTT. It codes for CASSPRGQGNTEAFF.